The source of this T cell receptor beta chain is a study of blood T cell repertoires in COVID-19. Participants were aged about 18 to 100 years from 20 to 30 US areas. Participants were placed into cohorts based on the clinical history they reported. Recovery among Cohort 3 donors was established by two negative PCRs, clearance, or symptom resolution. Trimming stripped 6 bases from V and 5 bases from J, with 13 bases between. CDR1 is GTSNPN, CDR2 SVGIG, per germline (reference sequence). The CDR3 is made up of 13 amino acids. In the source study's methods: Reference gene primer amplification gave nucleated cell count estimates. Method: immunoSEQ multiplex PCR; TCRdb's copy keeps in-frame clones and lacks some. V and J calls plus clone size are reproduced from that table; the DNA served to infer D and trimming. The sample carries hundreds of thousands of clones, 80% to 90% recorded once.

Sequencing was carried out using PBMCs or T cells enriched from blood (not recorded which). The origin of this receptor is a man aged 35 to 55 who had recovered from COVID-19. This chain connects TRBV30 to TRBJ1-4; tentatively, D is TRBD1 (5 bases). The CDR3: CACTGAGNEKLFF. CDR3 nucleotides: TGTGCCTGTACAGGCGCAGGAAATGAAAAACTGTTTTTT.